Listed below are T cell receptor beta chains from one sample, sequenced in a study of follicular helper T cells after annual influenza vaccination. Produced via immunoSEQ multiplex PCR; TCRdb's table is partial and in-frame only. The sample contains under 12,000 clones, 80% to 85% of which appear only once. Sequenced here: CXCR5- memory CD4+ T cells sorted from blood, sampled 6 weeks after influenza vaccination. These receptors came from an adult who received the influenza vaccine. Both conserved end residues are part of each CDR3. The D gene is left open where the match is weak. The size of a clone is reported for some rows only, either as once, few or many, or as a class for expanded clones.

J gene: TRBJ1-3; D gene: TRBD1; clone size: -; CDR3 length: 17; V gene: TRBV5-4; CDR3 DNA: TGTGCCAGCAGCTCGAAGACAGGGGGCATTACTGGAAACACCATATATTTT; CDR3 protein: CASSSKTGGITGNTIYF
J gene: TRBJ2-1; D gene: -; clone size: -; CDR3 length: 15; V gene: TRBV15; CDR3 DNA: TGTGCCACCAGCAGAGAGAGGGTAGTGGGGCATGAGCAGTTCTTC; CDR3 protein: CATSRERVVGHEQFF
J gene: TRBJ1-5; D gene: -; clone size: -; CDR3 length: 16; V gene: TRBV19; CDR3 DNA: TGTGCCAGTAACCAAAACTCAGGGGTAGGCAATCAGCCCCAGCATTTT; CDR3 protein: CASNQNSGVGNQPQHF
J gene: TRBJ1-2; D gene: TRBD1; clone size: -; CDR3 length: 12; V gene: TRBV6-5; CDR3 DNA: TGTGCCACCACCGGGACAGACTATGGCTACACCTTC; CDR3 protein: CATTGTDYGYTF
J gene: TRBJ1-2; D gene: -; clone size: -; CDR3 length: 11; V gene: TRBV20-1; CDR3 DNA: TGCAGTGCTGGGAAGGTTACTGGCTACACCTTC; CDR3 protein: CSAGKVTGYTF
J gene: TRBJ1-2; D gene: -; clone size: few; CDR3 length: 14; V gene: TRBV15; CDR3 DNA: TGTGCCACCAGCAGAGAAGGAGGTGACTATGGCTACACCTTC; CDR3 protein: CATSREGGDYGYTF
J gene: TRBJ1-5; D gene: -; clone size: -; CDR3 length: 13; V gene: TRBV6-5; CDR3 DNA: TGTGCCAGCAGTTCCGAGGGGTCTCAGCCCCAGCATTTT; CDR3 protein: CASSSEGSQPQHF
J gene: TRBJ2-1; D gene: TRBD2; clone size: -; CDR3 length: 14; V gene: TRBV2; CDR3 DNA: TGTGCCAGCAAGTTAGCGGGACCCTACAATGAGCAGTTCTTC; CDR3 protein: CASKLAGPYNEQFF
J gene: TRBJ2-1; D gene: TRBD2; clone size: once; CDR3 length: 16; V gene: TRBV28; CDR3 DNA: TGTGCCAGCAGTTCGCCCTGGACTAGCGGGAGCGATGAGCAGTTCTTC; CDR3 protein: CASSSPWTSGSDEQFF
J gene: TRBJ2-2; D gene: -; clone size: -; CDR3 length: 15; V gene: TRBV9; CDR3 DNA: TGTGCCAGCAGCGTAGGAGCGGCCTTCACCGGGGAGCTGTTTTTT; CDR3 protein: CASSVGAAFTGELFF
J gene: TRBJ1-2; D gene: -; clone size: once; CDR3 length: 9; V gene: TRBV29-1; CDR3 DNA: TGCAGCGTTGAAGATGGCTACACCTTC; CDR3 protein: CSVEDGYTF